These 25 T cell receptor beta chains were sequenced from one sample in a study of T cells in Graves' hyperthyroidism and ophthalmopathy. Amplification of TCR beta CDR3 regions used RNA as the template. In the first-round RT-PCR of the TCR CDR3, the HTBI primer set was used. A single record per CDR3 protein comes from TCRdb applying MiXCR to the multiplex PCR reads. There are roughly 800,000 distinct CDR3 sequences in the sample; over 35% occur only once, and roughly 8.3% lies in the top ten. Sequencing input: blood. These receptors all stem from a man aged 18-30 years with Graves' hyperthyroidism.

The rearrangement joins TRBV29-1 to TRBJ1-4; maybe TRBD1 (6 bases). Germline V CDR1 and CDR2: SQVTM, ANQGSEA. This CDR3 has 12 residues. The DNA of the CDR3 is TGCAGTGAACAGGGAGGTGATGAAAAACTGTTTTTT. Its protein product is CSEQGGDEKLFF.

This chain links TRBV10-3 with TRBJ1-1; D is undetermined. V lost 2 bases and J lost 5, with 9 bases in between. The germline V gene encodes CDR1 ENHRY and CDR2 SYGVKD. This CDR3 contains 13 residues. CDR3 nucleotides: TGTGCCATCAGTGAGACGGGCCAGACTGAAGCTTTCTTT. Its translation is CAISETGQTEAFF.

The CDR3 loop is CASSVEVTSGRLEQYF. The CDR3 DNA reads as TGTGCCAGCAGCGTAGAGGTGACTAGCGGGAGGCTCGAGCAGTACTTC. The chain links TRBV9 to TRBJ2-7; 13 bases align to TRBD2. Germline CDR1 and CDR2: SGDLS and YYNGEE. The length of the CDR3 is 16 residues. Losses at the gene ends were 0 bases for V and 6 bases for J; bases not matched to a gene: 6.

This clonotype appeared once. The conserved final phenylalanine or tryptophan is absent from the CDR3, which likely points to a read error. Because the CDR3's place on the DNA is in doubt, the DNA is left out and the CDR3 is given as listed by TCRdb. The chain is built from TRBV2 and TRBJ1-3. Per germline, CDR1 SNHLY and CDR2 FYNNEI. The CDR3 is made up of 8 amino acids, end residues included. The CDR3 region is CASGSQQN.

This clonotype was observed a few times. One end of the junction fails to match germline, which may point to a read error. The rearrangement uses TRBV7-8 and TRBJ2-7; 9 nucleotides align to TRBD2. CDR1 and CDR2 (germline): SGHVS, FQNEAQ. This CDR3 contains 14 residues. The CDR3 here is CASSARLAAYEQYF. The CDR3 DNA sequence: TGCGCCAGCAGCGCCCGACTAGCGGCCTACGAGCAGTACTTC.

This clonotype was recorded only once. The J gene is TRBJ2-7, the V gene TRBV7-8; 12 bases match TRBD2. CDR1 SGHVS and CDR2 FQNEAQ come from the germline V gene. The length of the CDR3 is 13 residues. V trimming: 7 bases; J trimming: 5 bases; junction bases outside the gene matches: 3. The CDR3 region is CASTSGRDHEQYF. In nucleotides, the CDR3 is TGTGCCAGCACTAGCGGGAGGGACCACGAGCAGTACTTC.

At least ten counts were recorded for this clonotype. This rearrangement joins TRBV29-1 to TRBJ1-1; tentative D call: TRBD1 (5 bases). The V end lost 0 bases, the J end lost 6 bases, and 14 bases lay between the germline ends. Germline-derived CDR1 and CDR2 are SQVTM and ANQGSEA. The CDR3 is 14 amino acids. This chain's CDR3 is CSVEDSGRGAEAFF. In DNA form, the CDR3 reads TGCAGCGTTGAAGATTCGGGGAGGGGAGCTGAAGCTTTCTTT.

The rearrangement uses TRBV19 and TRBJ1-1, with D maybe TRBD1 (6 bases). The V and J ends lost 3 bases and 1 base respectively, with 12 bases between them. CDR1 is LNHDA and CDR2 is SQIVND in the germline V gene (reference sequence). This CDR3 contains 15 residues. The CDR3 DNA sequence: TGTGCCAGTAGTATCCCGGACAGTAGGAACACTGAAGCTTTCTTT. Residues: CASSIPDSRNTEAFF.

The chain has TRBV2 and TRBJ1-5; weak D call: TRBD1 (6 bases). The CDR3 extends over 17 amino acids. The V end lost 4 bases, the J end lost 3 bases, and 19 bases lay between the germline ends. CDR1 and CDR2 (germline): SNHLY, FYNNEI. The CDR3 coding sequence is TGTGCCAGCAGTGCCGAGAGGGGGGAAGCCTACAATCAGCCCCAGCATTTT. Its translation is CASSAERGEAYNQPQHF.

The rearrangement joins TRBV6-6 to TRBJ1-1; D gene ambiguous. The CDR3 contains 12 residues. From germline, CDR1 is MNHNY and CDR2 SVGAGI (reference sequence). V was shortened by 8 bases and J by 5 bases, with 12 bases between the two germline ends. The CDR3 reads CASLIGGTEAFF. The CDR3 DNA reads TGTGCCAGCCTAATTGGTGGAACTGAAGCTTTCTTT.

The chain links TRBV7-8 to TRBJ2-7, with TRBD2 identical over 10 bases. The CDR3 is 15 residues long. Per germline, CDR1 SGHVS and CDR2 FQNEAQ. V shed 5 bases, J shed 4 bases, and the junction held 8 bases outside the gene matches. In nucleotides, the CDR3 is TGTGCCAGCAGCGCCTCTAGCGGGAGTTTTTACGAGCAGTACTTC. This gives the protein CASSASSGSFYEQYF. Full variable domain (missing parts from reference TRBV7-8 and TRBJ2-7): GAGVSQSPRYKVAKRGQDVALRCDPISGHVSLFWYQQALGQGPEFLTYFQNEAQLDKSGLPSDRFFAERPEGSVSTLKIQRTQQEDSAVYLCASSASSGSFYEQYFGPGTRLTVT.

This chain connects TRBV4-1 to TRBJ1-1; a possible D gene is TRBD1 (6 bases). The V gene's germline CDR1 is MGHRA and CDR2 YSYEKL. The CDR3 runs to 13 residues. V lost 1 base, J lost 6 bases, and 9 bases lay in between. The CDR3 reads CASSQGEGAEAFF. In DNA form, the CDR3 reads TGCGCCAGCAGCCAAGGAGAGGGGGCTGAAGCTTTCTTT.

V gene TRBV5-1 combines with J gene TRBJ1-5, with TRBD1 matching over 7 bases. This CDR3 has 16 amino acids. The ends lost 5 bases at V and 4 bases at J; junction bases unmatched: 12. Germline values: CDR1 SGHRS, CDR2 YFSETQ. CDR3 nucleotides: TGCGCCAGCAGTCAGCAACAGGGGACAACAAATCAGCCCCAGCATTTT. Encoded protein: CASSQQQGTTNQPQHF.

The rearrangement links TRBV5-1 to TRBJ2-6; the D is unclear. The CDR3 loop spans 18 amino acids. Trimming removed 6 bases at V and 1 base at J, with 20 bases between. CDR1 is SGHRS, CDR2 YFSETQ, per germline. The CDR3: CASTPRSQAGSGANVLTF. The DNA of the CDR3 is TGCGCCAGCACCCCACGGTCCCAAGCAGGTTCTGGGGCCAACGTCCTGACTTTC.

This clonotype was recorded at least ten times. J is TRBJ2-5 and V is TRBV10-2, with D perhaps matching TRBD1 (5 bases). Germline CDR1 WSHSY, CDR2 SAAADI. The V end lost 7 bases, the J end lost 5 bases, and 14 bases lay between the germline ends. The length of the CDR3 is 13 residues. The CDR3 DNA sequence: TGCGCCAGCAAATGGCAGGGCGACGAGACCCAGTACTTC. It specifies CASKWQGDETQYF.

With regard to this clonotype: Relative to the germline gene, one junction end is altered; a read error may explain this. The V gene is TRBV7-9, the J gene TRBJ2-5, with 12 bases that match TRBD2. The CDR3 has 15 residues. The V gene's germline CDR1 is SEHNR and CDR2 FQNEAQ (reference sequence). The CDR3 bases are TGTGCCATCAGCTTGACTAGCGGGAGACGAGAGACCCAGTACTTC. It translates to CAISLTSGRRETQYF.

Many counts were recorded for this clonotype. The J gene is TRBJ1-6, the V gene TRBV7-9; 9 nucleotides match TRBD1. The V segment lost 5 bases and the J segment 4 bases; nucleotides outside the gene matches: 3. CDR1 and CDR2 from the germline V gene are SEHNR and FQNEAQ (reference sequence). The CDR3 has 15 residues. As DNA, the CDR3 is TGTGCCAGCAGCGTCGGACAGGGGTATAATTCACCCCTCCACTTT. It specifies CASSVGQGYNSPLHF.

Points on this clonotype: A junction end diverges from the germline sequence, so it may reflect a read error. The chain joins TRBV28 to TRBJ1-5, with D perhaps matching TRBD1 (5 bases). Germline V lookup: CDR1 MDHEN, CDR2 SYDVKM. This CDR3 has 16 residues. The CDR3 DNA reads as TGTGCCGGCAGTTCTCCAGGGCCCGCACTGAATCAGCCCCAGCATTTT. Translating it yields CAGSSPGPALNQPQHF.

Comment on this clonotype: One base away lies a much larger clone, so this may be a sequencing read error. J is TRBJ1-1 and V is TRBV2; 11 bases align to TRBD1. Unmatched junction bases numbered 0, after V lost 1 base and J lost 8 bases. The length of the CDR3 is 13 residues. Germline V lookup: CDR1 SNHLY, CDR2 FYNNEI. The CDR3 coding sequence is TGTGCCAGCAGTGAAGGGACAGGGGGCGAAGCTTTCTTT. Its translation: CASSEGTGGEAFF. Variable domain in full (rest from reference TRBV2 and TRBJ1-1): EPEVTQTPSHQVTQMGQEVILRCVPISNHLYFYWYRQILGQKVEFLVSFYNNEISEKSEIFDDQFSVERPDGSNFTLKIRSTKLEDSAMYFCASSEGTGGEAFFGQGTRLTVV.

CDR3 sequence reads: CASSSTDEETQYF. In DNA, the CDR3 is TGTGCCAGCAGCTCAACAGACGAAGAGACCCAGTACTTC. The V call is TRBV7-9, the J call TRBJ2-5; no reliable D call. V gave up 4 bases and J gave up 3 bases, with 9 bases separating them. There are 13 residues in the CDR3. Germline-derived CDR1 and CDR2 are SEHNR and FQNEAQ (reference sequence).

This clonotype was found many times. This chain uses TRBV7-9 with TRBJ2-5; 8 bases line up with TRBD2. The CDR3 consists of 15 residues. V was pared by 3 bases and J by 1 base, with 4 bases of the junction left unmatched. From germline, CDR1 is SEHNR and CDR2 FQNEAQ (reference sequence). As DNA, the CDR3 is TGTGCCAGCAGCTTCGGGCGGGGGGCCCAAGAGACCCAGTACTTC. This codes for CASSFGRGAQETQYF.

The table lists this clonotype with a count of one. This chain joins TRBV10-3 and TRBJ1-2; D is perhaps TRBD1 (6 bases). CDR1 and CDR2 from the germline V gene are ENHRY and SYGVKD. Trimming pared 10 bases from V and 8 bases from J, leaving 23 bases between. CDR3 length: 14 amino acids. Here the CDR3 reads CASTNGVGAVGYTF. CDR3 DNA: TGTGCCAGCACCAACGGGGTGGGGGCTGTCGGCTACACCTTC.

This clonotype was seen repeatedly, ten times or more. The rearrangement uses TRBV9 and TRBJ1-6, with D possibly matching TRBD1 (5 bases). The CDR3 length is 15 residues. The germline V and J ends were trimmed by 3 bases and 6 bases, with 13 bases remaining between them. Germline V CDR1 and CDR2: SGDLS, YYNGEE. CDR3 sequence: CASSDRQLPNSPLHF. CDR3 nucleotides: TGTGCCAGCAGCGACCGACAGCTCCCTAATTCACCCCTCCACTTT. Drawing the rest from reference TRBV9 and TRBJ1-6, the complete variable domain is DSGVTQTPKHLITATGQRVTLRCSPRSGDLSVYWYQQSLDQGLQFLIQYYNGEERAKGNILERFSAQQFPDLHSELNLSSLELGDSALYFCASSDRQLPNSPLHFGNGTRLTVT.

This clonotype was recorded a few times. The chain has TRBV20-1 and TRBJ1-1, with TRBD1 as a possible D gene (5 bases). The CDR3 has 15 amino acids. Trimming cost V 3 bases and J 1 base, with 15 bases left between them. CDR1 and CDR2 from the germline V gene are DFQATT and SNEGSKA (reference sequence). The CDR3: CSASDPGFENTEAFF. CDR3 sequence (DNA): TGCAGTGCTAGCGATCCAGGGTTTGAGAACACTGAAGCTTTCTTT.

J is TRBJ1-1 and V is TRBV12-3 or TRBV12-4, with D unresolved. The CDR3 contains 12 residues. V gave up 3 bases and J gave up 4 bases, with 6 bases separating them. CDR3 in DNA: TGTGCCAGCAGTTTTGGGCTCACTGAAGCTTTCTTT. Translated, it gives CASSFGLTEAFF.